This is a list of T cell receptor beta chains from one sample in a study of shared clonotypes between healthy human individuals. TCRdb's copy holds only in-frame clones and misses some; the assay was immunoSEQ multiplex PCR. Seen here are around 2.5 million clones, 93% observed once, and the top ten hold 0.36%. Sequencing used naive CD4+ T cells from PBMCs. These receptors originate from a man aged 18 to 29 in good health. Some clones in this sample may be carry-over from other donors' samples. Each CDR3 is given with its conserved first and last residue. D genes are given only for firm matches. Rows may omit the clone size; those that give it use once, few, many or a size class.

d_call	clone_size	j_call	v_call	cdr3_aa	cdr3_nt
-	-	TRBJ1-3	TRBV30	CAWSRQIGNTIYF	TGTGCCTGGAGTCGCCAGATTGGAAACACCATATATTTT
-	-	TRBJ2-6	TRBV28	CASSARSGANVLTF	TGTGCCAGCAGTGCCCGGTCTGGGGCCAACGTCCTGACTTTC
-	-	TRBJ2-1	TRBV5-1	CASSLAEWEYNEQFF	TGCGCCAGCAGCTTGGCCGAATGGGAGTACAATGAGCAGTTCTTC
TRBD1	-	TRBJ1-2	TRBV19	CASSILGQGASGYTF	TGTGCCAGTAGTATATTGGGACAGGGGGCGTCTGGCTACACCTTC
-	-	TRBJ2-3	TRBV7-2	CASSLGTFYGSDTQYF	TGTGCCAGCAGCTTAGGGACTTTTTACGGCTCAGATACGCAGTATTTT
TRBD2	-	TRBJ2-1	TRBV19	CASRGGLYNEQFF	TGTGCCTCCCGGGGGGGGCTCTACAATGAGCAGTTCTTC
TRBD1	-	TRBJ2-7	TRBV7-9	CASSLLRGPGEQYF	TGTGCCAGCAGCTTACTTAGGGGGCCCGGCGAGCAGTACTTC
TRBD1	-	TRBJ2-2	TRBV11-2	CASSHAGTVNTGELFF	TGTGCCAGCTCACATGCCGGGACAGTCAACACCGGGGAGCTGTTTTTT
-	-	TRBJ1-5	TRBV19	CASEQIWSNQPQHF	TGTGCCAGTGAGCAAATCTGGAGCAATCAGCCCCAGCATTTT
-	-	TRBJ1-2	TRBV11-1	CASSFDGDYGYTF	TGTGCCAGCAGCTTTGACGGGGACTATGGCTACACCTTC
TRBD2	once	TRBJ2-1	TRBV5-1	CASSLEAGEVNEQFF	TGCGCCAGCAGCTTGGAGGCGGGAGAAGTCAATGAGCAGTTCTTC
-	-	TRBJ1-5	TRBV4-1	CASSQVYRVSNQPQHF	TGCGCCAGCAGCCAAGTATACAGGGTGAGCAATCAGCCCCAGCATTTT
-	-	TRBJ2-3	TRBV5-4	CASSSQRLSTDTQYF	TGTGCCAGCAGCTCCCAGCGGCTCAGCACAGATACGCAGTATTTT
TRBD1	once	TRBJ2-7	TRBV6-5	CASSLDRGGEQYF	TGTGCCAGCAGTCTGGACAGGGGCGGCGAGCAGTACTTC
TRBD1	-	TRBJ1-2	TRBV5-1	CASSSGQGARYGYTF	TGCGCCAGCAGCTCTGGACAGGGGGCTCGGTATGGCTACACCTTC
-	-	TRBJ1-6	TRBV6-5	CASSYRPRVGNSPLHF	TGTGCCAGCAGTTACCGCCCCCGGGTCGGTAATTCACCCCTCCACTTT
-	-	TRBJ1-3	TRBV6-1	CASSERVASSGNTIYF	TGTGCCAGCAGTGAAAGAGTTGCGAGCTCTGGAAACACCATATATTTT
TRBD2	-	TRBJ2-1	TRBV5-1	CASTTSGSYNEQFF	TGCGCCAGCACGACTAGCGGGTCCTACAATGAGCAGTTCTTC
-	-	TRBJ2-6	TRBV5-1	CAASISGANVLTF	TGCGCCGCATCCATCTCTGGGGCCAACGTCCTGACTTTC
-	-	TRBJ1-5	TRBV5-5	CASSLDGGGNQPQHF	TGTGCCAGCAGCTTGGACGGGGGTGGCAATCAGCCCCAGCATTTT
TRBD1	-	TRBJ2-5	TRBV7-2	CASSFHRGAETQYF	TGTGCCAGCAGCTTCCACAGGGGAGCGGAGACCCAGTACTTC
-	-	TRBJ2-3	TRBV14	CASSHPGTDTQYF	TGTGCCAGCAGCCATCCGGGAACGGATACGCAGTATTTT
-	-	TRBJ1-1	TRBV28	CASKGESEAFF	TGTGCCAGCAAGGGTGAGTCTGAAGCTTTCTTT
TRBD1	-	TRBJ2-7	TRBV5-1	CASTLEGQGNNEQYF	TGCGCCAGCACCTTGGAAGGACAGGGTAACAACGAGCAGTACTTC
-	-	TRBJ2-7	TRBV6-1	CASTLSGLSYEQYF	TGTGCCAGCACCCTCAGTGGACTCTCCTACGAGCAGTACTTC
-	-	TRBJ2-7	TRBV10-1	CASSESSRAYEQYF	TGCGCCAGCAGTGAGTCGTCCAGGGCCTACGAGCAGTACTTC
TRBD1	few	TRBJ1-2	TRBV9	CASSFNWGQNYGYTF	TGTGCCAGCAGCTTCAACTGGGGACAGAACTATGGCTACACCTTC
-	-	TRBJ1-1	TRBV11-3	CASSLGRSEAFF	TGTGCCAGCAGCTTAGGTCGTTCTGAAGCTTTCTTT
-	-	TRBJ2-5	TRBV5-6	CASSSTRGGETQYF	TGTGCCAGCAGCTCCACCCGTGGGGGGGAGACCCAGTACTTC
-	-	TRBJ2-2	TRBV18	CASSPFSNTGELFF	TGTGCCAGCTCACCGTTTAGTAACACCGGGGAGCTGTTTTTT
TRBD2	-	TRBJ2-3	TRBV7-2	CASSLSLAASTDTQYF	TGTGCCAGCAGCTTATCCCTAGCGGCCAGCACAGATACGCAGTATTTT
TRBD1	-	TRBJ2-6	TRBV19	CASARDRASGANVLTF	TGTGCCAGTGCCCGGGACAGGGCGTCTGGGGCCAACGTCCTGACTTTC
TRBD1	-	TRBJ1-1	TRBV10-3	CAISTGQGDVTEAFF	TGTGCCATCAGTACGGGACAGGGCGATGTCACTGAAGCTTTCTTT
-	-	TRBJ2-1	TRBV6-5	CASSYSAELSYNEQFF	TGTGCCAGCAGTTACTCGGCGGAACTTTCCTACAATGAGCAGTTCTTC
-	-	TRBJ2-5	TRBV27	CASKKRAVETQYF	TGTGCCAGCAAGAAGCGAGCGGTGGAGACCCAGTACTTC
-	-	TRBJ2-3	TRBV19	CASSYEITYTDTQYF	TGTGCCAGTAGTTATGAAATCACTTACACAGATACGCAGTATTTT
TRBD1	-	TRBJ1-4	TRBV6-1	CASGTGAANEKLFF	TGTGCCAGCGGGACAGGGGCGGCTAATGAAAAACTGTTTTTT
-	-	TRBJ2-1	TRBV19	CASSTFLTREQFF	TGTGCCAGTAGTACCTTCCTCACTAGAGAGCAGTTCTTC
-	-	TRBJ2-6	TRBV18	CASSPSQASSSGANVLTF	TGTGCCAGCTCACCATCGCAGGCGTCCAGCTCTGGGGCCAACGTCCTGACTTTC
-	-	TRBJ2-2	TRBV2	CASSESGLGAPGELFF	TGTGCCAGCAGTGAAAGCGGACTGGGCGCCCCCGGGGAGCTGTTTTTT
-	-	TRBJ1-5	TRBV7-9	CASSFYSNQPQHF	TGTGCCAGCAGCTTTTATAGCAATCAGCCCCAGCATTTT
-	-	TRBJ1-3	TRBV18	CASSPDGNTIYF	TGTGCCAGCTCACCGGATGGAAACACCATATATTTT
-	once	TRBJ2-1	TRBV7-9	CATPDNEQFF	TGTGCCACCCCGGACAATGAGCAGTTCTTC
-	few	TRBJ2-7	TRBV28	CASLKGGMGDYEQYF	TGTGCCAGCCTCAAGGGCGGGATGGGGGACTACGAGCAGTACTTC
-	-	TRBJ1-5	TRBV7-3	CASSLQIGQPQHF	TGTGCCAGCAGCTTACAAATAGGTCAGCCCCAGCATTTT